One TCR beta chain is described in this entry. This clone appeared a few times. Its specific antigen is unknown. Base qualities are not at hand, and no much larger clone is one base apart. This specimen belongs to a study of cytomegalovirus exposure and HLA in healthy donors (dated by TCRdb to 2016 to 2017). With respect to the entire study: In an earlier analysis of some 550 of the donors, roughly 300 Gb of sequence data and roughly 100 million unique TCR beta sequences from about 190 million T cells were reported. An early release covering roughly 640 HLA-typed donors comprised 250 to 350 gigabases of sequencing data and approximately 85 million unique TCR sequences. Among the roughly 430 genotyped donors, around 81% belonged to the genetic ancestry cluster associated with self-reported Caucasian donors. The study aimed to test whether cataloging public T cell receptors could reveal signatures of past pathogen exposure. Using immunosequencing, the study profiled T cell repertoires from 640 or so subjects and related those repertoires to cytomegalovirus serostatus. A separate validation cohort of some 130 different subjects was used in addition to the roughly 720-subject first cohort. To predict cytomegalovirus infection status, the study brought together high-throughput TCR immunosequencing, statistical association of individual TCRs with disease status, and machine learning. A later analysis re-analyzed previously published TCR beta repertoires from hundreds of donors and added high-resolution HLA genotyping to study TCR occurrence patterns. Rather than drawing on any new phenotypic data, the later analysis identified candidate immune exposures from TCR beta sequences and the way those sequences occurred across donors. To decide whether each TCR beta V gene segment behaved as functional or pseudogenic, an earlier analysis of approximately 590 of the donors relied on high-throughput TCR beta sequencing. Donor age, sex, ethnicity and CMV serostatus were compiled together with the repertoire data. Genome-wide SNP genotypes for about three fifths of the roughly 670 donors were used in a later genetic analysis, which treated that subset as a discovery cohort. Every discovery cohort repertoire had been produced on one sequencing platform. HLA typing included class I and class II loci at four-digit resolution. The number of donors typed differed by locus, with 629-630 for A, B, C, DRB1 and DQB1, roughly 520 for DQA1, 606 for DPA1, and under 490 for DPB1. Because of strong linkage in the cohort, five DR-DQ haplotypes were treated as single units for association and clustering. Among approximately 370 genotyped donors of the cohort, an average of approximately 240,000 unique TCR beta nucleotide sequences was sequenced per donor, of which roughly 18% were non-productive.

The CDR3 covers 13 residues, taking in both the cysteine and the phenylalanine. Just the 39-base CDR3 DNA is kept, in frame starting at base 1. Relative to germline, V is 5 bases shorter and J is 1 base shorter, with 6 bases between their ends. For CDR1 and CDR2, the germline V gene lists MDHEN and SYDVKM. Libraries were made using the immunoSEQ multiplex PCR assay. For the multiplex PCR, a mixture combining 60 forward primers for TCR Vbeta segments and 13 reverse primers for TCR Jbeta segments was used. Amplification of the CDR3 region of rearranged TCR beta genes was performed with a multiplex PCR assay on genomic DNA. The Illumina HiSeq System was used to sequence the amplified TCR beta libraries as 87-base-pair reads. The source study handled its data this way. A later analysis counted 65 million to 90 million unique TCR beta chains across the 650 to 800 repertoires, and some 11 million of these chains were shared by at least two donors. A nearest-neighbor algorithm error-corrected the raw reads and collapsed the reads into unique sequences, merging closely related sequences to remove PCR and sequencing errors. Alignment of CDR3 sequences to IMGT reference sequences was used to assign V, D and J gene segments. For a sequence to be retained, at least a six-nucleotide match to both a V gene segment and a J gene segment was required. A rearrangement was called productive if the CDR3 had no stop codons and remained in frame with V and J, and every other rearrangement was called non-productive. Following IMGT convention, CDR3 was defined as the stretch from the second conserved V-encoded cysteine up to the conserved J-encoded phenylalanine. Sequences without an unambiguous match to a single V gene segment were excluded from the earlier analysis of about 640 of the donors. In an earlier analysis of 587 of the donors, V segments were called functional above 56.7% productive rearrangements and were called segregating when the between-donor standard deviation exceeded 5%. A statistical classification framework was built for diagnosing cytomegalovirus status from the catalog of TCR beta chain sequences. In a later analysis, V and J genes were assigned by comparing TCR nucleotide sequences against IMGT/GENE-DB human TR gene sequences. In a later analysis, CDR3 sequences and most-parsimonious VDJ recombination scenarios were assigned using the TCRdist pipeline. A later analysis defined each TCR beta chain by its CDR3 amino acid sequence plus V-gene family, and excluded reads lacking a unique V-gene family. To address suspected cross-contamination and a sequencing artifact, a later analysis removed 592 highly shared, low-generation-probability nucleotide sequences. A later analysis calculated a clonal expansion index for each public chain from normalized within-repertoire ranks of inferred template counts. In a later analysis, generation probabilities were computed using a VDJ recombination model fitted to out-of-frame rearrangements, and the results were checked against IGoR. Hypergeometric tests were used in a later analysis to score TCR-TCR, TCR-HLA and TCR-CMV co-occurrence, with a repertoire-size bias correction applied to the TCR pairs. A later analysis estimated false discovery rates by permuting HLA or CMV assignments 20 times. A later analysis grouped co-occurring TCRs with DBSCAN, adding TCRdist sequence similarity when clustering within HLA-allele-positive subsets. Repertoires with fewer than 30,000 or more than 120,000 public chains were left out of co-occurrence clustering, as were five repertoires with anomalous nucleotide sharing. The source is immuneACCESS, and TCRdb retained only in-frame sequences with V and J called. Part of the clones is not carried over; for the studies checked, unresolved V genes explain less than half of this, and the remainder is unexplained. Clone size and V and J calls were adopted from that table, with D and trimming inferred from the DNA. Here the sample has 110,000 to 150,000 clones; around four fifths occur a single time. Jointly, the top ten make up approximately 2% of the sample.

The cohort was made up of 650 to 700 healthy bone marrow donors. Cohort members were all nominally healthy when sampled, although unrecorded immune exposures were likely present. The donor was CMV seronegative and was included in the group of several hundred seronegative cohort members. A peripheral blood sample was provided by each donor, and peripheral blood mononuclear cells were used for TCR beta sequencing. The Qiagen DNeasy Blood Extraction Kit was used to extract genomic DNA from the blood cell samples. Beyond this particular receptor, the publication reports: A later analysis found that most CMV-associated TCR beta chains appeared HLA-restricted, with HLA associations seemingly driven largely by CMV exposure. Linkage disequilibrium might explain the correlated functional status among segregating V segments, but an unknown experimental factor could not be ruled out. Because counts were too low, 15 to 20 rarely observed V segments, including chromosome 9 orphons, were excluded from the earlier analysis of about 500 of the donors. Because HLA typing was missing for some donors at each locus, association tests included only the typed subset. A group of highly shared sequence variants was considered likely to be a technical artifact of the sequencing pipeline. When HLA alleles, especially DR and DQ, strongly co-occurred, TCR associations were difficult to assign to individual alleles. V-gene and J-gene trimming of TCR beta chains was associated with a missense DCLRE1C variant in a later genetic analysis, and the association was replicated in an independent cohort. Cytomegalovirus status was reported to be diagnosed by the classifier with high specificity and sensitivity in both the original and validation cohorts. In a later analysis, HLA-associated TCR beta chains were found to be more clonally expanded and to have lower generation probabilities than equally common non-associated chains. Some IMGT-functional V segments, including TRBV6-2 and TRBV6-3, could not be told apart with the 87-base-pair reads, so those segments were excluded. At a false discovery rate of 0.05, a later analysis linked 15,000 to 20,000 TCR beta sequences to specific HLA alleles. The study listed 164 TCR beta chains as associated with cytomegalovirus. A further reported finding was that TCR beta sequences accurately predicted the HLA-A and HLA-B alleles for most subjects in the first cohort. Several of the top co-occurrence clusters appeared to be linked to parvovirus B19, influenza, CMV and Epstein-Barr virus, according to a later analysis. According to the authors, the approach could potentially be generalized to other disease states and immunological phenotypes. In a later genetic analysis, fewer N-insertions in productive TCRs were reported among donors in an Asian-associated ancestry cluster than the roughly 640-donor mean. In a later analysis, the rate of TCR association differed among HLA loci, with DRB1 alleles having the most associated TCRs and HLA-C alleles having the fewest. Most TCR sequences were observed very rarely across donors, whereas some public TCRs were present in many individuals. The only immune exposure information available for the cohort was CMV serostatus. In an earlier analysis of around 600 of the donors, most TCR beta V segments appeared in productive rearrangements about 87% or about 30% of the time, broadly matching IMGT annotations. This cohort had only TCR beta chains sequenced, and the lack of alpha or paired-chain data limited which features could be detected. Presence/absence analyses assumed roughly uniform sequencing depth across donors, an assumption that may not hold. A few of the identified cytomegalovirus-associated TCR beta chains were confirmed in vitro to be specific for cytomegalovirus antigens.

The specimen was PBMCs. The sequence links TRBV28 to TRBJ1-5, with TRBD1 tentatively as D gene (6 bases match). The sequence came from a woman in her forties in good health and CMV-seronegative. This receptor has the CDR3 CASSQGSNQPQHF. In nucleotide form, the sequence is TGTGCCAGCAGTCAGGGGAGCAATCAGCCCCAGCATTTT.